The sequence of this TCR beta chain was determined in a study of spatial heterogeneity in lung cancer (dated by TCRdb to about 2019). As for the study more broadly: The donors were 65 to 90 patients from the lung TRACERx cohort who had early-stage, untreated non-small cell lung cancer. Follow-up PBMC samples were sequenced whenever available, with the median time to follow-up being 2 to 3 years after resection. Beta-chain transcripts were consistently detected in greater numbers than alpha-chain transcripts, which likely reflected higher beta-chain transcript abundance. In the raw uncorrected reads, each unique combination of TCR and UMI appeared more than ten times on average. In non-small cell lung cancer, the study quantitatively compared TCR alpha and beta repertoires across several tumor regions, matched nontumor lung, and blood. The study linked features of the TCR repertoire to counts of nonsynonymous mutations, which were determined by whole-exome sequencing of tumor tissue. Both alpha and beta chains were TCR-sequenced in samples taken at surgery, namely 220 tumor regions, 64 matched nontumor lung samples and 50 to 60 PBMC samples. What the work shows at the level of the full study, not this receptor alone: Additional single-cell paired TCR alpha and beta sequencing was considered necessary to confirm, at a functional level, the hypothesis that regional TCRs recognize regional mutations. Only approximately 15 patients were included in the comparisons of baseline and follow-up blood repertoires. Ubiquitous expanded tumor TCRs were detected in blood more often at tumor resection than at routine follow-up.

This clonotype came up many times. No antigen is known for it. No qualities accompany the bases; no much larger clone lies one base away. The method behind the library was 5' RACE. TCRdb records NextSeq 500 as the sequencer. The TCR library protocol attached a unique molecular identifier to each TCR cDNA molecule to allow correction of PCR and sequencing errors. In the paper's pipeline: TCR identification, UMI-based error correction and CDR3 extraction were performed with Decombinator tools. Expanded TCRs were defined as those above a frequency of 2 per 1,000, corresponding to the top 1% of the tumor frequency distribution. Renyi diversity was calculated using the R vegan package after each repertoire was subsampled 100 times to 5,000 TCRs. CDR3 similarity networks were constructed using string-kernel similarity of amino acid triplets, with links drawn between CDR3s whose pairwise similarity was above 0.82. The raw public reads went through TCRdb reprocessing: fastp at Q25, MiXCR clone calling, in-frame beta chains kept. All rows with the same CDR3 protein become a single entry with the most common DNA and genes. TCRdb, rather than the study authors, made the V and J calls. In all, the sample holds 55,000 to 75,000 distinct CDR3 sequences, and roughly 8.9% of those were seen once. Of the sample, roughly 1.8% is held by the ten largest clones.

In the paper's terms, the time point label means: blood at routine non-recurrence follow-up after resection. Whole RNA extracted from tumor and nontumor lung tissue, or from cryopreserved PBMC samples, was used for TCR sequencing without cell sorting. A patient was chosen for TCR sequencing only when enough RNA was available from at least two tumor regions. The germline V and J ends show losses of 3 bases and 8 bases respectively, and no gene match explains 7 bases of the junction. Taken from the germline V gene, the CDR1 and CDR2 loops are MDHEN and SYDVKM. Taken from cysteine to phenylalanine, the CDR3 has 14 residues. Only the CDR3 region is kept as DNA, spanning 42 bases read in frame from base 1.

The V and J segments used are TRBV28 and TRBJ1-2; TRBD1 fits 9 bases in the junction. The TCR was taken from a female donor with early-stage non-small cell lung cancer. The source material was PBMCs, sampled at follow-up. The base sequence is TGTGCCAGCAGTTTGGGGACAGGGATTTACGGCTACACCTTC. It encodes CASSLGTGIYGYTF.